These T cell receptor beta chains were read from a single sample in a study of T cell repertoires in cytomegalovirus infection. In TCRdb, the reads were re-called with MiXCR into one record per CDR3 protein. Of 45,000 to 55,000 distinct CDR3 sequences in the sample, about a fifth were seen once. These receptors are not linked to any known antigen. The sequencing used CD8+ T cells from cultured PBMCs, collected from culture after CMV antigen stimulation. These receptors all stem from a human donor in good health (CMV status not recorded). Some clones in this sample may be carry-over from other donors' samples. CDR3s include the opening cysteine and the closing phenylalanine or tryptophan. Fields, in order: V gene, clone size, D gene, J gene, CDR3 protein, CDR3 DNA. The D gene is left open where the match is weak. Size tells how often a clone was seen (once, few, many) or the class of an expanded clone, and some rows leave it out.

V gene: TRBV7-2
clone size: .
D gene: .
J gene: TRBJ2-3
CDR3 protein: CASSLVLAGLLDTQYF
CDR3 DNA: TGTGCCAGCAGCTTAGTTTTGGCGGGCCTGCTGGATACGCAGTATTTT

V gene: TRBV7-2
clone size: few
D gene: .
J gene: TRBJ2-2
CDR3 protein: CASTQWSHRPGELFF
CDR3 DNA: TGTGCCAGCACCCAATGGAGCCATAGGCCCGGGGAGCTGTTTTTT

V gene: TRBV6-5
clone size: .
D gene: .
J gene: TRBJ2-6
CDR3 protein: CASSYSKPWGDTSGANVLTF
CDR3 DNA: TGTGCCAGCAGTTACTCAAAGCCCTGGGGTGACACCTCTGGGGCCAACGTCCTGACTTTC

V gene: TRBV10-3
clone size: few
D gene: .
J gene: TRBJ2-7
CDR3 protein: CAISESDSSYEQYF
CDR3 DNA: TGTGCCATCAGTGAAAGCGACAGCAGCTACGAGCAGTACTTC

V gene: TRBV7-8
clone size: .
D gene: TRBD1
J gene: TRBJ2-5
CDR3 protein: CASGPTGLSETQYF
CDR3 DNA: TGTGCCAGCGGGCCGACAGGGCTATCGGAGACCCAGTACTTC

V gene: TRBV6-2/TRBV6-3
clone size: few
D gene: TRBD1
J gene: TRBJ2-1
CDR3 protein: CASSQTGSSYNEQFF
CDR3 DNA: TGTGCCAGCAGCCAGACAGGGAGCTCCTACAATGAGCAGTTCTTC

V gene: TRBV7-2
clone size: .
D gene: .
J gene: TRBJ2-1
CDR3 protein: CANPTADEQFF
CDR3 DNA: TGTGCCAACCCGACTGCTGACGAGCAGTTCTTC

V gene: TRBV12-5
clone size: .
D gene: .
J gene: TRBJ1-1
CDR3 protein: CASGFSRVGTEAFF
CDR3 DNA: TGTGCTAGTGGTTTTAGCAGGGTCGGAACTGAAGCTTTCTTT

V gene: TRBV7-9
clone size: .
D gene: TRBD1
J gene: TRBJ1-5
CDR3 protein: CASSLDRDQPQHF
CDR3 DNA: TGTGCCAGCAGCCTCGACAGGGATCAGCCCCAGCATTTT

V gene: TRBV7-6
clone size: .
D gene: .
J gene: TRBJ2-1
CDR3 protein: CASSPRRNDEQFF
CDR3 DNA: TGTGCCAGCAGCCCCCGCCGCAATGATGAGCAGTTCTTC

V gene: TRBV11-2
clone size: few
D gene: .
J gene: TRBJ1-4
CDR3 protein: CASSQEMARELFF
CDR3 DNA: TGTGCCAGCAGCCAAGAAATGGCACGAGAACTGTTTTTT

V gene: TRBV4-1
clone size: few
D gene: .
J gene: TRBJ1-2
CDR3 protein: CASSRTYEPDYGYTF
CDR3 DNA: TGCGCCAGCAGCCGGACTTACGAGCCAGACTATGGCTACACCTTC

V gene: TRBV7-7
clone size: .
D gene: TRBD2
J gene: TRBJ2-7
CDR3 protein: CASSLSLVGGASEQYF
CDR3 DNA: TGTGCCAGCAGCTTATCCCTCGTCGGGGGGGCGTCCGAGCAGTACTTC

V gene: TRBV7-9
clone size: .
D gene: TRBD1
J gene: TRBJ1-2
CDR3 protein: CASSKTGGEMANYGYTF
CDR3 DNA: TGTGCCAGCAGCAAGACAGGGGGCGAGATGGCTAACTATGGCTACACCTTC

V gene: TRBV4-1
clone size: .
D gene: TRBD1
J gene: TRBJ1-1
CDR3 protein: CASSQPTRGVPEAFF
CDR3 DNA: TGCGCCAGCAGCCAGCCGACCAGGGGGGTCCCTGAAGCTTTCTTT

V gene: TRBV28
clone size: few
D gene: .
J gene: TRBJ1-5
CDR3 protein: CASTPTQQHNQPQHF
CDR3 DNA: TGTGCCAGCACCCCAACCCAACAGCATAATCAGCCCCAGCATTTT

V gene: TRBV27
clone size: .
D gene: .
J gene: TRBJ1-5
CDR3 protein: CASSSSGASNQPQHF
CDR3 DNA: TGTGCCAGCAGTTCGTCGGGGGCTAGCAATCAGCCCCAGCATTTT

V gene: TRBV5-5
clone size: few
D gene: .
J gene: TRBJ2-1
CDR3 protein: CASSNDSDEQFF
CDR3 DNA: TGTGCCAGCAGCAACGATAGCGATGAGCAGTTCTTC

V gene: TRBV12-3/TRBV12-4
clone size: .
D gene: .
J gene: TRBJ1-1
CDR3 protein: CASTSGHSEAFF
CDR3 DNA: TGTGCCAGCACGTCTGGGCATAGTGAAGCTTTCTTT

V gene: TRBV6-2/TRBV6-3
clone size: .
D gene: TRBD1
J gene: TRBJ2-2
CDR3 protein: CASNLETERDRGDTGELFF
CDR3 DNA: TGTGCCAGCAACCTCGAAACAGAAAGGGACAGGGGCGACACCGGGGAGCTGTTTTTT

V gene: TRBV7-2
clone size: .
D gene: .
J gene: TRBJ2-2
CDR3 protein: CASSPRGLSPTGELFF
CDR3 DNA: TGTGCCAGCAGCCCTCGGGGCCTAAGTCCCACCGGGGAGCTGTTTTTT

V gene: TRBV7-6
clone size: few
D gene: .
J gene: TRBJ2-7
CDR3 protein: CASSLGDTSYEQYF
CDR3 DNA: TGTGCCAGCAGCTTAGGGGACACCAGCTACGAGCAGTACTTC

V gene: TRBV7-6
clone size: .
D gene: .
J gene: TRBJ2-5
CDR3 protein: CASSLRPRGTGETQYF
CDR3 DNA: TGTGCCAGCAGCTTACGACCCAGGGGAACGGGGGAGACCCAGTACTTC

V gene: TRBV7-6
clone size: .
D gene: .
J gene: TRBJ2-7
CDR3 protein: CASSFAGHSYEQYF
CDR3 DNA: TGTGCCAGCAGCTTCGCGGGACACTCCTACGAGCAGTACTTC

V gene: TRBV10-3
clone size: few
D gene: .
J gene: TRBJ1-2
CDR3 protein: CAISPHPLDGNYGYTF
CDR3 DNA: TGTGCCATCAGCCCGCACCCCCTCGACGGGAACTATGGCTACACCTTC

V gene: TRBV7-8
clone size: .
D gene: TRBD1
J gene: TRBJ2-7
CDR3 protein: CASSPVGYRGSHDYYEQYF
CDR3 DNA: TGTGCCAGCAGCCCCGTGGGGTACAGGGGGAGCCACGATTACTACGAGCAGTACTTC

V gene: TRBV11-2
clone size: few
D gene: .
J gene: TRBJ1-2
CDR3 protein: CASSLDRVDSYGYTF
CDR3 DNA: TGTGCCAGCAGCTTAGATCGGGTGGACAGCTATGGCTACACCTTC

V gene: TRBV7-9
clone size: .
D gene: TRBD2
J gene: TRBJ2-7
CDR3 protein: CASSLALAGGVYEQYF
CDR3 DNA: TGTGCCAGCAGCTTAGCGCTAGCGGGAGGTGTTTACGAGCAGTACTTC

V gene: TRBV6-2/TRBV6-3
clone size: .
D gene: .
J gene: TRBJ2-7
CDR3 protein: CASNQGNYEQYF
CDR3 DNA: TGTGCCAGCAATCAGGGGAACTACGAGCAGTACTTC

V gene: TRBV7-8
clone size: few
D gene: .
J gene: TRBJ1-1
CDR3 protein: CASSQKGLLNTEAFF
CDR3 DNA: TGTGCCAGCAGCCAAAAGGGGTTACTGAACACTGAAGCTTTCTTT

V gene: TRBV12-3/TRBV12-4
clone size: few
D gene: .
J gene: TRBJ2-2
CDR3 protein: CASSSPVQGWLFF
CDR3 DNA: TGTGCCAGCAGTTCACCGGTGCAGGGGTGGTTGTTTTTT

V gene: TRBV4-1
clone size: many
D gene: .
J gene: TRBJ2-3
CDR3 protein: CASSQDSVATDTQYF
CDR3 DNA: TGCGCCAGCAGCCAAGATTCCGTAGCAACAGATACGCAGTATTTT

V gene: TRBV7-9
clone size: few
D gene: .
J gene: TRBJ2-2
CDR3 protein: CASSQRFRDSDTGELFF
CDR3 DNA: TGTGCCAGTAGCCAACGCTTCCGGGACTCCGACACCGGGGAGCTGTTTTTT

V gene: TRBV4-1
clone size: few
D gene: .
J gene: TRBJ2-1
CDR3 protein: CASSQEGGSYNEQFF
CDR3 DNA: TGCGCCAGCAGCCAAGAGGGAGGTAGTTACAATGAGCAGTTCTTC

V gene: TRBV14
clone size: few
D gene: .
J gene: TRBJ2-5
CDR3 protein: CASSQDRGRFEETQYF
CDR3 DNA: TGTGCCAGCAGCCAAGATCGGGGGCGCTTCGAAGAGACCCAGTACTTC

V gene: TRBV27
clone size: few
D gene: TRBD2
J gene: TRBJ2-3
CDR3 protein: CASSLNSGSWPDTQYF
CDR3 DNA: TGTGCCAGCAGTTTAAATAGCGGGAGTTGGCCAGATACGCAGTATTTT

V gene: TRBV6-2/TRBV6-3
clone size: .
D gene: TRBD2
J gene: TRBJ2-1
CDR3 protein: CASTAGGNEQFF
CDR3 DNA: TGTGCCAGCACCGCCGGGGGGAATGAGCAGTTCTTC

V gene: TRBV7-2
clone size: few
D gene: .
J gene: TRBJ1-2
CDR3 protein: CASSLNVFYGYTF
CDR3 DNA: TGTGCCAGCAGCTTAAACGTCTTCTATGGCTACACCTTC

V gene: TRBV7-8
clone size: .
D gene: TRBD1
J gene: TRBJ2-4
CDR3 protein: CASSLPPWDRGTKNIQYF
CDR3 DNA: TGTGCCAGCAGCTTGCCCCCCTGGGACAGGGGGACCAAAAACATTCAGTACTTC

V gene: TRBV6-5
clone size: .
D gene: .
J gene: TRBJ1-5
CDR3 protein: CASSSWGSNQPQHF
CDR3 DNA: TGTGCCAGCAGTTCTTGGGGGAGCAATCAGCCCCAGCATTTT

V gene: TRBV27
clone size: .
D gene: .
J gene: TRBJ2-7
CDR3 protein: CASSIHPTGLYEQYF
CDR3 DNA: TGTGCCAGCAGTATCCACCCTACAGGGCTCTACGAGCAGTACTTC

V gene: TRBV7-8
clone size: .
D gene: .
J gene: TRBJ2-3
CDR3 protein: CASSPLTGDTQYF
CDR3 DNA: TGTGCCAGCAGCCCCCTTACAGGGGATACGCAGTATTTT

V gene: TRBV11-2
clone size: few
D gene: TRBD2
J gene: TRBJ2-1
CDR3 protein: CASSLGREDNEQFF
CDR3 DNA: TGTGCCAGCAGCTTAGGTCGGGAGGACAATGAGCAGTTCTTC

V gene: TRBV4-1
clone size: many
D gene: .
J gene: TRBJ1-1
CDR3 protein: CASSQDRGNTEAFF
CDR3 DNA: TGCGCCAGCAGCCAAGATCGGGGGAACACTGAAGCTTTCTTT

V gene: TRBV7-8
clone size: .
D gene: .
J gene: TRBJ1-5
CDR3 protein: CASSLDRAGNQPQHF
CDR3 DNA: TGTGCCAGCAGCTTAGACAGGGCCGGCAATCAGCCCCAGCATTTT

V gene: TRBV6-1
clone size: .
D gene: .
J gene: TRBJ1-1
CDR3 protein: CASRFSLSGEAFF
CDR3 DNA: TGTGCCAGCAGGTTTTCTTTGAGTGGTGAAGCTTTCTTT

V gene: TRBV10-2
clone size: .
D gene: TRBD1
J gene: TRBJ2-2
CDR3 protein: CASTQQGAVTGELFF
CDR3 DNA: TGCGCCAGCACCCAGCAGGGGGCGGTCACCGGGGAGCTGTTTTTT

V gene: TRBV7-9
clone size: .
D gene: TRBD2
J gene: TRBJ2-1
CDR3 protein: CASSISGGAFNEQFF
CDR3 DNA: TGTGCCAGCAGCATTAGCGGGGGGGCGTTCAATGAGCAGTTCTTC